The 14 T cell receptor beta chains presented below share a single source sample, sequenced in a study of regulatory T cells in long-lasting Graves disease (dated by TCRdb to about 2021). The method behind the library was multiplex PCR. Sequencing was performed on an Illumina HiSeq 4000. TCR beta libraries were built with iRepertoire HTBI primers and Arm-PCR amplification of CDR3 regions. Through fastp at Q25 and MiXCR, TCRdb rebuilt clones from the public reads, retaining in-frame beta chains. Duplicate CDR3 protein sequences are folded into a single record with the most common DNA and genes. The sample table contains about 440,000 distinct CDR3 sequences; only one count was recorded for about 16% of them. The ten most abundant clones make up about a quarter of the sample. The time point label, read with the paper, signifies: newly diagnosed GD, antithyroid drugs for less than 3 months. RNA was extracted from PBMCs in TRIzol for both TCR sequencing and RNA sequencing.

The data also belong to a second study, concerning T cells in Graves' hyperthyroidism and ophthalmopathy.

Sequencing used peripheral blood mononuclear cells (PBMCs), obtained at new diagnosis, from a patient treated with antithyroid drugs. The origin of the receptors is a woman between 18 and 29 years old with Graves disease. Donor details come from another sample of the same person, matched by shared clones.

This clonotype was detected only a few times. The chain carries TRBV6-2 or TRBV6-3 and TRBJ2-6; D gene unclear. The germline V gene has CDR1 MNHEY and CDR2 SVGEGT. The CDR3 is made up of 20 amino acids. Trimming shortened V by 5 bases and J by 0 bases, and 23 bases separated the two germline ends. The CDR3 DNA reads TGTGCCAGCAGTGAAGAGATTTGGATAGGGCGAGCCTCTGGGGCCAACGTCCTGACTTTC. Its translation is CASSEEIWIGRASGANVLTF.

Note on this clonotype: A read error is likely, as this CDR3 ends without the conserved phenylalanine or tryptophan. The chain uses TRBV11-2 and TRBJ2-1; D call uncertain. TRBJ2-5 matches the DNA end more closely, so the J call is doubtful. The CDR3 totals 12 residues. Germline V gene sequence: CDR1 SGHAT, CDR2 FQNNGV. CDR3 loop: CASSFGRETQYS. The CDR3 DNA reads TGTGCCAGCAGCTTTGGTAGGGAGACCCAGTACTCC.

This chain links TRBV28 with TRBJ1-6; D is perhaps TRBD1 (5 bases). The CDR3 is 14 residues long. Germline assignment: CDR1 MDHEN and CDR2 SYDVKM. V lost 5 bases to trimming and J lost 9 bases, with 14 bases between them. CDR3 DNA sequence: TGTGCCAGCAGTACTCCGGGACGGTCTTCACCCCTCCACTTT. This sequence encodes CASSTPGRSSPLHF.

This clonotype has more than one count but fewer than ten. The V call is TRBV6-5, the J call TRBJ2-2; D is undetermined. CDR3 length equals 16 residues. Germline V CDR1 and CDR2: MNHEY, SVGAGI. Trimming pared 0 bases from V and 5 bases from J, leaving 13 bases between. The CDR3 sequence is CASSYSQASPTGELFF. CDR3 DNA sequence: TGTGCCAGCAGTTACTCGCAGGCAAGCCCAACCGGGGAGCTGTTTTTT.

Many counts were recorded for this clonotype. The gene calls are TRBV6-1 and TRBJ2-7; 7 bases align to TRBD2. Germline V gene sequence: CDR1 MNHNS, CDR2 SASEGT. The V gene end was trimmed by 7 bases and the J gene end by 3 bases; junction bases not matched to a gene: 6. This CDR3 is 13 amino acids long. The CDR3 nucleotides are TGTGCCAGCACCCCGGCTAGCGGCTACGAGCAGTACTTC. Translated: CASTPASGYEQYF.

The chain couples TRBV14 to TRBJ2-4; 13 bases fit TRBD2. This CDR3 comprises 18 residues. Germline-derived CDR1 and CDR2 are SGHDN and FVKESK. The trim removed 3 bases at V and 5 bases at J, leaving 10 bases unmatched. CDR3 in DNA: TGTGCCAGCAGCCAGGGACTAGCGGGGATCGGGGCACAAAACATTCAGTACTTC. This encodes CASSQGLAGIGAQNIQYF.

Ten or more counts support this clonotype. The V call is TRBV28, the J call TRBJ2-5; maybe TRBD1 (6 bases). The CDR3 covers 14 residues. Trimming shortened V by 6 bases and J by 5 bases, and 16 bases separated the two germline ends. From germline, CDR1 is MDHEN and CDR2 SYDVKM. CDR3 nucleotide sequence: TGTGCCAGCAGCTTACAGGGATTCCGGGAGACCCAGTACTTC. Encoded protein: CASSLQGFRETQYF.

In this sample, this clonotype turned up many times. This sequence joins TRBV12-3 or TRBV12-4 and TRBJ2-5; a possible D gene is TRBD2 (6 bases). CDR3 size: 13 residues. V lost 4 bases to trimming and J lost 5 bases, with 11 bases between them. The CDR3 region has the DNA TGTGCCAGCAGTTCGGGGGAAATGGAGACCCAGTACTTC. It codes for CASSSGEMETQYF.

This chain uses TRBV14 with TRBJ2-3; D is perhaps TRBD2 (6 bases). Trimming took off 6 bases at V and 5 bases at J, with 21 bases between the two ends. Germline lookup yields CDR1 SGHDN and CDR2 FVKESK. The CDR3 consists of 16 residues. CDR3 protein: CASSRRSGWSEDTQYF. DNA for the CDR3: TGTGCCAGCAGTCGTAGGAGCGGGTGGTCTGAAGATACGCAGTATTTT.

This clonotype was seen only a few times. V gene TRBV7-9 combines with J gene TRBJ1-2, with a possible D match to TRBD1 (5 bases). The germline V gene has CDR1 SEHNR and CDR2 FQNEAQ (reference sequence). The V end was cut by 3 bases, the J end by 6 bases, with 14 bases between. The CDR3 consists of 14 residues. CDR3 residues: CASSFSRGVDGYTF. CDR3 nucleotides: TGTGCCAGCAGCTTTAGTCGAGGGGTCGATGGCTACACCTTC.

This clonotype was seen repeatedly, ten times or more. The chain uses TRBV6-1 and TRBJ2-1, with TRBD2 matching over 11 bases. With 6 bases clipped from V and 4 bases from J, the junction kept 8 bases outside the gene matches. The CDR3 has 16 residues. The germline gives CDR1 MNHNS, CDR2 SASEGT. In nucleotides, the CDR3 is TGTGCCAGCAGCGTATTGGGACTAGCGGAGTACAATGAGCAGTTCTTC. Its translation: CASSVLGLAEYNEQFF.

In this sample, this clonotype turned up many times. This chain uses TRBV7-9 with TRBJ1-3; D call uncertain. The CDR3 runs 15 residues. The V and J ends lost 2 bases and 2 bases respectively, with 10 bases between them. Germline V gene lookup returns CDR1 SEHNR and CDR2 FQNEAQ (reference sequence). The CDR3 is CASSLTGRTGNTIYF. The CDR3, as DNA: TGTGCCAGCAGCTTAACCGGGAGGACTGGAAACACCATATATTTT.

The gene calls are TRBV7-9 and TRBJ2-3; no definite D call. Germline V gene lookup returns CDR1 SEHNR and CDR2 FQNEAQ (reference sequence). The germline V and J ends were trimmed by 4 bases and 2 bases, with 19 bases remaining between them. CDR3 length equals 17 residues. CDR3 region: CASSSGLLHYDTDTQYF. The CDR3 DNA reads TGTGCCAGCAGCTCCGGTTTGCTCCACTACGACACAGATACGCAGTATTTT.

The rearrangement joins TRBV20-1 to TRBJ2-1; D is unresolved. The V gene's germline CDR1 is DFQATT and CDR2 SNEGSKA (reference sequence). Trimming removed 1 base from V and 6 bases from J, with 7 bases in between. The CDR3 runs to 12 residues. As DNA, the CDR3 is TGCAGTGCTAGAGCGAATTTCAATGAGCAGTTCTTC. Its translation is CSARANFNEQFF.